This is a list of T cell receptor beta chains from one sample in a study of control samples from healthy donors and cancer patients. The assay was immunoSEQ multiplex PCR, and TCRdb's table has in-frame clones only and misses some. Of about 92,000 clones listed, around 80% are singletons. Sequenced: blood. These receptors came from a woman aged 60-75 years in good health. CDR3s include the opening cysteine and the closing phenylalanine or tryptophan. The order of the fields is CDR3 length, V gene, CDR3 protein.

>14|TRBV19
CASRAGQNTGELFF
>14|TRBV9
CASSVAAGAYEQYF
>16|TRBV27
CASSLKTRTSADTQYF
>16|TRBV4-3
CASSRLGQGKGSPLHF
>15|TRBV7-2
CASSFGQGTNTEAFF
>12|TRBV3-1/TRBV3-2
CASSPRGSPLHF
>15|TRBV5-6
CASSLRLVKHRGAVF
>12|TRBV11-2
CASSLDGRALHF
>13|TRBV6-5
CASSYGHTDTQYF
>13|TRBV10-1
CASSEQGNYGYTF
>16|TRBV5-1
CASSLGRVGGQETQYF
>15|TRBV4-3
CASSQTIWAEETQYF
>16|TRBV5-1
CASSLGQGIMNTEAFF
>18|TRBV5-6
CASYGGSGRASGANVLTF
>14|TRBV7-2
CASRRLADNNEQFF
>14|TRBV2
CASMRLESTGELFF
>13|TRBV7-6
CASSPREAYGYTF
>14|TRBV2
CASSTPPGTGELFF
>17|TRBV6-2/TRBV6-3
CASSYFLGGPSSYEQYF
>12|TRBV28
CASRILNQPQHF
>12|TRBV7-9
CASSSVISEAFF
>14|TRBV6-2/TRBV6-3
CASSYLGGYNEQFF
>17|TRBV3-1/TRBV3-2
CASSRPYFPGAVNEQFF
>14|TRBV7-9
CAIDPGQGAYEQFF
>16|TRBV7-2
CASSLQPQGYNSPLHF
>16|TRBV6-1
CASSGKGLAVTGELFF
>12|TRBV19
CASSYGANVLTF
>12|TRBV19
CASRTGAGEQFF
>14|TRBV19
CASSIDRFNSPLHF
>13|TRBV6-5
CASSYAEAGGYTF
>14|TRBV6-1
CASSDIGDNEKLFF
>14|TRBV21-1
CASSNYRGGDGYTF
>14|TRBV6-5
CASSTLGARTEAFF
>14|TRBV6-5
CASSYSSTAPEAFF
>12|TRBV2
CASSEGPTGRYF
>12|TRBV6-6
CASSYSIGELFF
>15|TRBV6-6
CASSNSLGVNQPQHF
>14|TRBV6-5
CASSTGQGRYEQFF
>15|TRBV4-2
CASSQVSTASYEQYF
>14|TRBV27
CASSLDRLNYGYTF
>15|TRBV19
CASSTSEGRADGYTF
>16|TRBV24-1
CATSDFGQGSSKTQYF
>17|TRBV7-2
CASSLGGGRDPIHEQFF
>15|TRBV6-5
CASRTDRGWYNEQFF
>12|TRBV28
CASSLSVGELFF
>13|TRBV10-2
CASTRSEGASQYF
>15|TRBV6-6
CASSLPGTGDYGYTF
>14|TRBV7-9
CASSLVLGNEKLFF
>12|TRBV6-5
CAIRLGGEKLFF
>15|TRBV18
CASSPSTGVKETQYF
>14|TRBV7-9
CASSSGTGAYEQYF
>16|TRBV6-6
CASSYPRTSGGYEQYF
>15|TRBV6-5
CASSLTGGGNSPLHF
>15|TRBV7-2
CASSLTADLFYGYTF